This is a list of T cell receptor beta chains from one sample in a study of spatial heterogeneity in lung cancer. Via MiXCR, TCRdb re-called the 5' RACE reads, giving one row per CDR3 protein. In the table there are tens of thousands of distinct CDR3 sequences, over 7.5% of which are singletons. The source was PBMCs, collected at follow-up. The receptors here all came from a male donor with early-stage non-small cell lung cancer. Each CDR3 is given with its conserved first and last residue. The order of the fields is V gene, D gene, clone size, J gene, CDR3 DNA, CDR3 protein. D genes are given only for firm matches. Clone size appears in some rows only: once, few, many, or a class for an expanded clone.

>TRBV12-3/TRBV12-4|-|-|TRBJ1-4
TGTGCCAGCAACGTGGGTGGGTCGTCATCAAAGGTGTTTTTT
CASNVGGSSSKVFF
>TRBV4-3|-|-|TRBJ1-1
TGCGCCAGCAGCCCCCAGGAAGCGAAAGGGACTGAAGCTTTCTTT
CASSPQEAKGTEAFF
>TRBV7-9|TRBD1|-|TRBJ2-3
TGTGCCAGCAGCTCCTACGAGGGACAGGGGGCGAACACAGATACGCAGTATTTT
CASSSYEGQGANTDTQYF
>TRBV29-1|TRBD1|few|TRBJ1-2
TGCAGCGGCACAACAGGGGACTATGGCTACACCTTC
CSGTTGDYGYTF
>TRBV11-2|TRBD1|-|TRBJ1-1
TGTGCCAGCACCAAACAGGGGACGAACACTGAAGCTTTCTTT
CASTKQGTNTEAFF
>TRBV29-1|TRBD2|many|TRBJ2-5
TGCAGCGCCGAGGGAGGGGAAGAGACCCAGTACTTC
CSAEGGEETQYF
>TRBV29-1|-|many|TRBJ2-6
TGCAGCGTGGCGAAGGGGACTGGGGCCAACGTCCTGACTTTC
CSVAKGTGANVLTF
>TRBV5-4|-|many|TRBJ2-1
TGTGCCAGCAGCGCGGACCAGAGCTCCTACAATGAGCAGTTCTTC
CASSADQSSYNEQFF
>TRBV27|-|few|TRBJ2-5
TGTGCCAGCAGTCCCCGGTGGCAAGAGACCCAGTACTTC
CASSPRWQETQYF
>TRBV14|-|many|TRBJ1-2
TGTGCCAGCAGCCAAGACCGAACCTATGGCTACACCTTC
CASSQDRTYGYTF
>TRBV9|-|many|TRBJ1-4
TGTGCCAGCAGCCTTCGACAGAATGAAAAACTGTTTTTT
CASSLRQNEKLFF
>TRBV20-1|-|-|TRBJ1-5
TGCAGTGCTAAATCCGGGACCATCAATCAGCCCCAGCATTTT
CSAKSGTINQPQHF